This T cell receptor beta chain was captured by sequencing in a study of T-cell memory formation after mild COVID-19. In the study overall: The TCR clusters were mostly specific to one donor.

The CDR3 sequence is 15 residues long. Germline CDR1 LGHNA, CDR2 YNFKEQ. V was clipped by 0 bases and J by 5 bases, with 11 bases between them. MiXCR was run by TCRdb on the 5' RACE reads, yielding one entry per CDR3 protein. The data contain 350,000 to 450,000 distinct CDR3 sequences, approximately 20% of them seen just once; the ten biggest clones take up around 9.2%. General observations from the study: CM and EM subsets held most contracting CD4+ clones; EMRA held CD8+ ones. Day 15 to 85 contracting clones showed balanced CD4/CD8; day 15 to 37 expanders favored CD4+. Within pre-infection memory, some responding clones were found, suggesting cross-reactive memory joined.

The table lists this clonotype with a few counts. Antigen unknown. The TCR originated in an adult woman who had mild COVID-19 (a few samples of this study predate the infection). Cell type and time point are not known. Sequencing was done on a sample of PBMCs or a T cell subset sorted from them (not recorded which). This chain joins TRBV4-2 and TRBJ1-5; perhaps TRBD1 as D (6 bases). The CDR3 coding sequence is TGTGCCAGCAGCCAAGACAGGGGCTGGGATCAGCCCCAGCATTTT. Translating it yields CASSQDRGWDQPQHF.